Following are 8 T cell receptor beta chains from one sample sequenced in a study of blood T cell repertoires in COVID-19. TCRdb's table, derived via immunoSEQ multiplex PCR, lists solely in-frame clones and lacks some. The sample records approximately 300,000 clones, around 82% being singletons. What was sequenced was peripheral blood. The receptors come from a woman aged 50 to 60 with acute or convalescent COVID-19.

V and J are TRBV19 and TRBJ2-2; TRBD1 matches 11 bases. Germline V gene sequence: CDR1 LNHDA, CDR2 SQIVND (reference sequence). V gave up 3 bases and J gave up 4 bases; unmatched junction bases: 4. There are 16 residues in the CDR3. The CDR3 loop reads CASSMGQGVGTGELFF. The DNA of the CDR3 is TGTGCCAGTAGTATGGGACAGGGGGTAGGCACCGGGGAGCTGTTTTTT.

V gene TRBV12-3 or TRBV12-4 combines with J gene TRBJ2-2; unclear D gene. The CDR3 has 13 residues. V gave up 6 bases and J gave up 1 base, with 6 bases separating them. In DNA, the CDR3 is TGTGCCAGCAGGGCAAGGAACACCGGGGAGCTGTTTTTT. This encodes CASRARNTGELFF.

The chain recombines TRBV2 with TRBJ1-5; D unclear. This CDR3 is 12 amino acids long. Deletions cut 3 bases from V and 4 bases from J, with 4 bases between. CDR1 SNHLY and CDR2 FYNNEI come from the germline V gene. Here the CDR3 reads CASSDPNQPQHF. DNA for the CDR3: TGTGCCAGCAGTGACCCAAATCAGCCCCAGCATTTT.

V gene TRBV6-2 or TRBV6-3 combines with J gene TRBJ1-2; D might be TRBD1 (5 bases). CDR1 MNHEY and CDR2 SVGEGT come from the germline V gene. With 2 bases removed from V and 9 bases from J, the gap between germline ends came to 16 bases. The CDR3 spans 14 residues. The CDR3, as DNA: TGTGCCAGCAGTTACCGCCGGACATCGGAACGCTACACCTTC. Protein: CASSYRRTSERYTF.

CDR3 amino acids: CASSRQAGNTEAFF. CDR3 sequence (DNA): TGTGCCAGCAGCCGCCAGGCGGGGAACACTGAAGCTTTCTTT. The chain combines TRBV14 with TRBJ1-1; the D is unclear. The germline CDR1 and CDR2 sequences are SGHDN and FVKESK. The V gene lost 4 bases and the J gene lost 1 base, with 10 bases spanning the gap. The CDR3 loop spans 14 amino acids.

The chain recombines TRBV18 with TRBJ2-2, with 9 bases that match TRBD1. The CDR3 covers 14 residues. J lost 7 bases, V lost 3 bases, and 3 bases had no gene match. From germline, CDR1 is KGHSH and CDR2 LQKENI. This chain's CDR3 is CASSPGTGIGELFF. Here the CDR3 DNA reads TGTGCCAGCTCACCCGGGACAGGGATCGGGGAGCTGTTTTTT.

The count of this clone is one. The V call is TRBV4-1, the J call TRBJ1-1; TRBD1 matches at 7 bases. The V and J ends lost 0 bases and 8 bases, in that order; junction bases with no gene match: 6. Germline assignment: CDR1 MGHRA and CDR2 YSYEKL. CDR3 size: 14 residues. CDR3 residues: CASSQDRGPAEAFF. As DNA, the CDR3 is TGCGCCAGCAGCCAAGATAGGGGGCCGGCCGAAGCTTTCTTT.

This rearrangement joins TRBV5-8 to TRBJ2-1, with 11 bases matching TRBD2. V was clipped by 0 bases and J by 8 bases; unmatched bases: 7. This CDR3 is 16 amino acids long. In germline, CDR1 is SGHTS, CDR2 YDEGEE. For the CDR3, the DNA is TGTGCCAGCAGCTTGGTAACTAGCGGGAGTACAGATGAGCAGTTCTTC. Amino acids: CASSLVTSGSTDEQFF.